The rows below give T cell receptor beta chains drawn from one sample of a study of blood T cell repertoires in COVID-19. Libraries were prepared by immunoSEQ multiplex PCR; TCRdb keeps only in-frame clonotypes and omits some of them. This table holds about 49,000 clones, about nine tenths found once. Input material: peripheral blood. All receptors come from a woman aged 80 or over with COVID-19, enrolled during active disease. CDR3s include the opening cysteine and the closing phenylalanine or tryptophan.

>TRBV5-1
CASREVLAGGRQYF
>TRBV28
CASSFGQPGTGQETQYF
>TRBV6-5
CASSRHRTNEKLFF
>TRBV15
CATSRAAAHSGSNQPQHF
>TRBV29-1
CSVELAAEMDTQYF
>TRBV19
CASSPLRLAGEREQYF
>TRBV5-1
CASSLPTTYNEQFF
>TRBV9
CASSVADRTNYGYTF
>TRBV11-1
CASTRQGSNYGYTF
>TRBV29-1
CSARQGAYEQYF
>TRBV7-8
CASSPRGGGGQGDSYEQYF
>TRBV27
CASSLRRESNQPQHF
>TRBV28
CASSEPTGGLEETQYF
>TRBV4-1
CASSQDRTSGATDTQYF
>TRBV21-1
CASLLWDRGFSSTEAFF
>TRBV12-5
CASGPARGATNEKLFF
>TRBV25-1
CASSLRGGGTDTQYF
>TRBV9
CASSVLGGTEAFF
>TRBV2
CASSGLGTAAGELFF
>TRBV5-4
CASSSPGQGYNEQFF
>TRBV5-5
CASSLEGQGGLSEAFF
>TRBV2
CASSGQGAGQPQHF
>TRBV18
CASSSGQEISYNEQFF
>TRBV24-1
CATSGGLGNQPQHF
>TRBV6-5
CAIETGTATDTQYF
>TRBV6-5
CASIKGDSNQPQHF
>TRBV14
CASSPKITGNYEQYF
>TRBV3-1/TRBV3-2
CASSQISGSPLHF
>TRBV19
CASSGGLAGGPWTGELFF